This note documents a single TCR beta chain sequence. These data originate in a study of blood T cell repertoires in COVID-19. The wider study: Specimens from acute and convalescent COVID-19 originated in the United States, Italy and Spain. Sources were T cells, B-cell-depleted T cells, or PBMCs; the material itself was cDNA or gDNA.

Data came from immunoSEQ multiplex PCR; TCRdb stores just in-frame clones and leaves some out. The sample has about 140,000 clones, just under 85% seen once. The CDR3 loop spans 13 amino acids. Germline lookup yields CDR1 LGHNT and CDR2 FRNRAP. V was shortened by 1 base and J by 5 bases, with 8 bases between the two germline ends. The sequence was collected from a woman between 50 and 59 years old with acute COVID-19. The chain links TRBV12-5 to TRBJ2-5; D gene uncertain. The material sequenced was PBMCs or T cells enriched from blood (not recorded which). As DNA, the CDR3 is TGTGCTAGTGGTTTGGCGGGTATGGAGACCCAGTACTTC. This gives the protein CASGLAGMETQYF. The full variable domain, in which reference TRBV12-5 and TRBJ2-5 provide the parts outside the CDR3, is DARVTQTPRHKVTEMGQEVTMRCQPILGHNTVFWYRQTMMQGLELLAYFRNRAPLDDSGMPKDRFSAEMPDATLATLKIQPSEPRDSAVYFCASGLAGMETQYFGPGTRLLVL.